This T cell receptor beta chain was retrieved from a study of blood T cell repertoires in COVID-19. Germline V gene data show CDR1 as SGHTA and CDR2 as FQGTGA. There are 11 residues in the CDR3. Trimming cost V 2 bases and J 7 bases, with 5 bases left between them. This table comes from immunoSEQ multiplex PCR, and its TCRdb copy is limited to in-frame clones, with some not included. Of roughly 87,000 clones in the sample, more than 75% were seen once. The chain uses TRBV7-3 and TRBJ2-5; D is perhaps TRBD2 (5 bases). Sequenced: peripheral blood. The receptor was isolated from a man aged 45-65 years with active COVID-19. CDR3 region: CASSLGGTQYF. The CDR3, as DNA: TGTGCCAGCAGCTTAGGAGGGACCCAGTACTTC.